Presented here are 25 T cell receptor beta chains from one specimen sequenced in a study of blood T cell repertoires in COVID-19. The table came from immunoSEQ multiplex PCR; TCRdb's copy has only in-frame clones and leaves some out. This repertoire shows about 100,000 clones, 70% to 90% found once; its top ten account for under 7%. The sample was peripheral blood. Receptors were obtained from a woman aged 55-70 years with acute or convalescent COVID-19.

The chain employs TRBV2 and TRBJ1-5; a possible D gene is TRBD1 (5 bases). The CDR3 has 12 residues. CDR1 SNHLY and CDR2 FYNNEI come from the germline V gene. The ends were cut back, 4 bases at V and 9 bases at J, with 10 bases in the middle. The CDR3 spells CASSGQLRPQHF. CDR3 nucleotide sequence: TGTGCCAGCAGTGGACAGTTGAGGCCCCAGCATTTT.

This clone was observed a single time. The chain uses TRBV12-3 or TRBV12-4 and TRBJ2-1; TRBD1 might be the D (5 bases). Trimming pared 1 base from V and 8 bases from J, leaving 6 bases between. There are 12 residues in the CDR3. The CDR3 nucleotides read TGTGCCAGCAGTTTAGGGGGCTATGAGCAGTTCTTC. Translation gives CASSLGGYEQFF.

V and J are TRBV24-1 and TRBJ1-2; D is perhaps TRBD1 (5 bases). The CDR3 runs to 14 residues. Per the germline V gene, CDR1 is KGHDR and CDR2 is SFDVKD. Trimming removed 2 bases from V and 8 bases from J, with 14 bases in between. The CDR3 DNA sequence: TGTGCCACCAGTGATTCTGCAGGGCCCGGGGGCTACACCTTC. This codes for CATSDSAGPGGYTF.

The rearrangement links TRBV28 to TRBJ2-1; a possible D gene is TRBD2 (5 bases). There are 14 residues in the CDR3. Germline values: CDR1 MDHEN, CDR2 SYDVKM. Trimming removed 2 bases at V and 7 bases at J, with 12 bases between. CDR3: CASSLGSAGNEQFF. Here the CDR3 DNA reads TGTGCCAGCAGTTTAGGTAGCGCGGGTAATGAGCAGTTCTTC.

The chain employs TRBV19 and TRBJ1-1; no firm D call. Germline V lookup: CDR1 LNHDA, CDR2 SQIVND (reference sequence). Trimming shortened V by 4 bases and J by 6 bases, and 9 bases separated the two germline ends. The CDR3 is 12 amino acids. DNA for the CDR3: TGTGCCAGTAGTACCGGACTTGCTGAAGCTTTCTTT. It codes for CASSTGLAEAFF.

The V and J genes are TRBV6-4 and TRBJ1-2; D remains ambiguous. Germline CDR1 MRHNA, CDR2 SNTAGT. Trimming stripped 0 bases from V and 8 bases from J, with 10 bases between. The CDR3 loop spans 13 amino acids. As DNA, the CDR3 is TGTGCCAGCAGTGACTCGGGAGGCGCAGGCTACACCTTC. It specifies CASSDSGGAGYTF.

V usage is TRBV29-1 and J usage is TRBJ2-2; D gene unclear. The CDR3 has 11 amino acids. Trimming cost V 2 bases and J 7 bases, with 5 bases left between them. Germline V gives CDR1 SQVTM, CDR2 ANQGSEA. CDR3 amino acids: CSVESDGELFF. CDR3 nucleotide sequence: TGCAGCGTTGAAAGCGACGGGGAGCTGTTTTTT.

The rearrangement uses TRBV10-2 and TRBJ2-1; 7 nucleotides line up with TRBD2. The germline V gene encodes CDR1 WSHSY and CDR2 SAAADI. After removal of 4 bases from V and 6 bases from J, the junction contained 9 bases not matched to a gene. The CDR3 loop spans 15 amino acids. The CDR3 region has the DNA TGCGCCAGCAGTGTTCGAGCGGGGCTTTCCAATGAGCAGTTCTTC. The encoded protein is CASSVRAGLSNEQFF.

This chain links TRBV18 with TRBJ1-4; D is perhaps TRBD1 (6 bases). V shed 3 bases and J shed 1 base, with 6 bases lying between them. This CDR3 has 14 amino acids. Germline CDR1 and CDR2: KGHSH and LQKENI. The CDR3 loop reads CASSPDRTNEKLFF. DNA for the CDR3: TGTGCCAGCTCACCGGACAGAACTAATGAAAAACTGTTTTTT.

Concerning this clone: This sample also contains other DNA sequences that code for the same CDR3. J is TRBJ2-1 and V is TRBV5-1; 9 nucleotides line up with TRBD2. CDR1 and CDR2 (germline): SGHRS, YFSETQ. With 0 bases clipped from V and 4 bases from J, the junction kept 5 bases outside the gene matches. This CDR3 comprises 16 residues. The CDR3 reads CASSLAGSGRYNEQFF. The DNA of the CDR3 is TGCGCCAGCAGCTTGGCGGGAAGCGGGAGGTACAATGAGCAGTTCTTC.

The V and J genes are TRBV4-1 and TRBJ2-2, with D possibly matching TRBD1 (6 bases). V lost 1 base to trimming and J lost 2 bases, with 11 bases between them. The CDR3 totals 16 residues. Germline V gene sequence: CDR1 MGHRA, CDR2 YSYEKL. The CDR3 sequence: CASSQVSGANTGELFF. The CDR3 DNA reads TGCGCCAGCAGCCAAGTATCAGGGGCTAACACCGGGGAGCTGTTTTTT.

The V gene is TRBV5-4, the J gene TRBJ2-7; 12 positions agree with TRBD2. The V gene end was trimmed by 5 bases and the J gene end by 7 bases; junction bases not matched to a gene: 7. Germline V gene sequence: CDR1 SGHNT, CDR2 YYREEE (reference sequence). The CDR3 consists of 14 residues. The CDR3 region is CASSSSGRAGEQYF. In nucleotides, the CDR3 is TGTGCCAGCAGTTCTAGCGGGAGGGCGGGTGAGCAGTACTTC. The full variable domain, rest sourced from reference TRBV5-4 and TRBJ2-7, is ETGVTQSPTHLIKTRGQQVTLRCSSQSGHNTVSWYQQALGQGPQFIFQYYREEENGRGNFPPRFSGLQFPNYSSELNVNALELDDSALYLCASSSSGRAGEQYFGPGTRLTVT.

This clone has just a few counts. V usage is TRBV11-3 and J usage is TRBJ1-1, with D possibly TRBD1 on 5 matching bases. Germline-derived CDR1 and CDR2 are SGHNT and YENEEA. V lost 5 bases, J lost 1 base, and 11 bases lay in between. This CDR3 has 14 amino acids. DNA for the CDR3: TGTGCCAGCAGCCGGGCCAGGGCGAACACTGAAGCTTTCTTT. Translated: CASSRARANTEAFF.

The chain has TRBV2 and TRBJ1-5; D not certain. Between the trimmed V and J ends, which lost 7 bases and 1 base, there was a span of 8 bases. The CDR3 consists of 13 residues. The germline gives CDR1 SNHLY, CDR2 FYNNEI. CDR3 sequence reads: CASNFRSNQPQHF. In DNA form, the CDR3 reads TGTGCCAGCAATTTCAGGAGCAATCAGCCCCAGCATTTT. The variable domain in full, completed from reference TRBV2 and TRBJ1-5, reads EPEVTQTPSHQVTQMGQEVILRCVPISNHLYFYWYRQILGQKVEFLVSFYNNEISEKSEIFDDQFSVERPDGSNFTLKIRSTKLEDSAMYFCASNFRSNQPQHFGDGTRLSIL.

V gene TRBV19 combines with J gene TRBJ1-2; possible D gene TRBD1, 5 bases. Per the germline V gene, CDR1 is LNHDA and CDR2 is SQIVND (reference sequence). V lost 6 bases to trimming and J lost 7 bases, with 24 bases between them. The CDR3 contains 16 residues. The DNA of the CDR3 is TGTGCCAGTAGCCGGGGGGGTGGCCAGGGCGGGTTTGGCTACACCTTC. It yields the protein CASSRGGGQGGFGYTF.

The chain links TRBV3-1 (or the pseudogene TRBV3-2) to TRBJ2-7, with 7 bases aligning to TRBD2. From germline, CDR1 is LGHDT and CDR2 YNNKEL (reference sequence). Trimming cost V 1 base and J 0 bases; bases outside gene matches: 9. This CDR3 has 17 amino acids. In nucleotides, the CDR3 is TGTGCCAGCAGCCAAGTTTTTAGCGGGTTAAGCTCCTACGAGCAGTACTTC. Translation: CASSQVFSGLSSYEQYF.

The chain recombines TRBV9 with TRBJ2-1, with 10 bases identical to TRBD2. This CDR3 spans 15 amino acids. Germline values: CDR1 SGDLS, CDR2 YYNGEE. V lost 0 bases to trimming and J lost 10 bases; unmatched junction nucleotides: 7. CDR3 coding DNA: TGTGCCAGCAGCGTAGACAGCGGGAGGGCCAGGGAGCAGTTCTTC. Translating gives CASSVDSGRAREQFF. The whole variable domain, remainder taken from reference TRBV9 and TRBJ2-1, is DSGVTQTPKHLITATGQRVTLRCSPRSGDLSVYWYQQSLDQGLQFLIQYYNGEERAKGNILERFSAQQFPDLHSELNLSSLELGDSALYFCASSVDSGRAREQFFGPGTRLTVL.

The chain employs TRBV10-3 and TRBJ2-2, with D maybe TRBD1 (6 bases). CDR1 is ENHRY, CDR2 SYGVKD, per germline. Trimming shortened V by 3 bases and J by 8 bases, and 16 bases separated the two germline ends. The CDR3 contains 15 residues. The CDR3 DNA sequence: TGTGCCATCAGTGATTCCGGGGACATTATAGGGGAGCTGTTTTTT. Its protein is CAISDSGDIIGELFF.

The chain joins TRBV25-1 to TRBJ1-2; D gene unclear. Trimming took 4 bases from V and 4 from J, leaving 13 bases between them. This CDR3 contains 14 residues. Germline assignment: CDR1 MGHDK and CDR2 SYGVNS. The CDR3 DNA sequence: TGTGCCAGCAGTGCCCCCCTAGATCTCTATGGCTACACCTTC. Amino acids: CASSAPLDLYGYTF.

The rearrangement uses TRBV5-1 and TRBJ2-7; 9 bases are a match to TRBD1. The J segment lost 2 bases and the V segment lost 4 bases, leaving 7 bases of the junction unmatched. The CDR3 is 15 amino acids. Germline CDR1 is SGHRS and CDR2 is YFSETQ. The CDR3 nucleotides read TGCGCCAGCAGCCGGGGGACAGGGCTTCCCTACGAGCAGTACTTC. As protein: CASSRGTGLPYEQYF.

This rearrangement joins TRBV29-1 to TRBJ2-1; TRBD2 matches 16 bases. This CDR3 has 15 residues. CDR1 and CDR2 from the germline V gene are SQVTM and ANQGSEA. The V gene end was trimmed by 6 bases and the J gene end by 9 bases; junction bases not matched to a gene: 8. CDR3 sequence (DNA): TGCAGCGTGTCGGGACTAGCGGGAGGGCGCGGTGAGCAGTTCTTC. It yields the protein CSVSGLAGGRGEQFF.

In DNA form, the CDR3 reads TGTGCCAGCAGTTATATTCGGGACTTGGGGGAAAAACTGTTTTTT. Translated, it gives CASSYIRDLGEKLFF. The chain carries TRBV6-2 or TRBV6-3 and TRBJ1-4, with D possibly being TRBD1 (5 bases). The ends were cut back, 3 bases at V and 8 bases at J, with 16 bases in the middle. From germline, CDR1 is MNHEY and CDR2 SVGEGT. The length of the CDR3 is 15 residues.

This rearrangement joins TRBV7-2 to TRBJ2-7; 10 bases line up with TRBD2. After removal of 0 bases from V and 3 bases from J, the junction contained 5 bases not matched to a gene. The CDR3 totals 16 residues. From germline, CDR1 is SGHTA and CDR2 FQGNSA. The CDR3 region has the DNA TGTGCCAGCAGCTTAGCCATGACTAGCGGGTTCTACGAGCAGTACTTC. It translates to CASSLAMTSGFYEQYF.

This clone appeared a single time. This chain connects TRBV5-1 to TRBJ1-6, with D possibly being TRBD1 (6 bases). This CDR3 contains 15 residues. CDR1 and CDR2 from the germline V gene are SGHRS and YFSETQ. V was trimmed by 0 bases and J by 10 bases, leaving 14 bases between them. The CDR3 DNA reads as TGCGCCAGCAGCTTGGATCGGGGGGCGGTCTCACCCCTCCACTTT. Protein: CASSLDRGAVSPLHF. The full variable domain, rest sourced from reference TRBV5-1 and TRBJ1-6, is KAGVTQTPRYLIKTRGQQVTLSCSPISGHRSVSWYQQTPGQGLQFLFEYFSETQRNKGNFPGRFSGRQFSNSRSEMNVSTLELGDSALYLCASSLDRGAVSPLHFGNGTRLTVT.

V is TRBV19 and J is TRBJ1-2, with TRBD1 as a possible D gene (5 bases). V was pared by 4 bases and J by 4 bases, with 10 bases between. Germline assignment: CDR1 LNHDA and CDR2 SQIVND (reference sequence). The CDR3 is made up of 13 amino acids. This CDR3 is CASSTDSFYGYTF. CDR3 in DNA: TGTGCCAGTAGTACCGACAGCTTCTATGGCTACACCTTC.